This T cell receptor (beta chain) derives from a study of regulatory T cells in long-lasting Graves disease. Overall study findings and caveats: Persistent disease samples used TRBV28, TRBJ1-2 and TRBJ2-5 preferentially.

On this clonotype itself: Its matching antigen is unknown.

The sample's time point: persistent/refractory GD, antithyroid drugs over 5 years with positive TRAb. RNA from PBMCs was the source of the TCR library. Assembly of TCR beta libraries relied on iRepertoire HTBI primers together with Arm-PCR of CDR3 regions. TCRdb reanalysed the multiplex PCR reads using MiXCR and keeps one entry per CDR3 protein. Among over 250,000 distinct CDR3 sequences listed, around 20% were seen once. The CDR3 consists of 12 residues. The V end was cut by 7 bases, the J end by 6 bases, with 13 bases between. Germline loops: CDR1 MDHEN, CDR2 SYDVKM. The chain is built from TRBV28 and TRBJ2-7, with D tentatively TRBD2 (5 bases). The sequencing used peripheral blood mononuclear cells (PBMCs), collected when the disease was refractory, from a patient treated with antithyroid drugs. The TCR sequence derives from a female donor with Graves disease. The CDR3 is CASTLSEGEQYF. In nucleotides, the CDR3 is TGTGCCAGCACCCTTTCCGAGGGCGAGCAGTACTTC.